These T cell receptor beta chains were read from a single sample in a study of shared clonotypes between healthy human individuals. The protocol was immunoSEQ multiplex PCR, while the TCRdb copy is restricted to in-frame clones and leaves out a portion. The table has 2 million to 2.5 million clones, roughly 95% seen once. Sequencing input: naive CD4+ T cells sorted from blood. The receptors were sampled from a man younger than 35 in good health. Each CDR3 is given with its conserved first and last residue. The order of the fields is J gene, clone size, D gene, V gene, CDR3 DNA, CDR3 protein. The D gene is left open where the match is weak. Size values are once, few and many counts, or a class for expanded clones, and some rows have none.

>TRBJ1-5|.|.|TRBV9
TGTGCCAGCAGCGTATGGCTTGCGAATAGCAATCAGCCCCAGCATTTT
CASSVWLANSNQPQHF
>TRBJ1-6|.|.|TRBV21-1
TGTGCCAGCAGCAAAGACTCCCTAAACGTACGCGGTTCACCCCTCCACTTT
CASSKDSLNVRGSPLHF
>TRBJ2-7|.|.|TRBV28
TGTGCCAGCAGTTCCCGTAGTTGGGAGCAGTACTTC
CASSSRSWEQYF
>TRBJ2-1|.|.|TRBV18
TGTGCCAGCTCACCACCAGCCGTCAACAATGAGCAGTTCTTC
CASSPPAVNNEQFF
>TRBJ1-1|once|.|TRBV6-6
TGTGCCAGCAGTTACTATGATGAAGCTTTCTTT
CASSYYDEAFF
>TRBJ1-1|.|.|TRBV6-6
TGTGCCAGCAGTTCCAGCGCGAACACTGAAGCTTTCTTT
CASSSSANTEAFF
>TRBJ2-7|.|TRBD2|TRBV7-2
TGTGCCAGCAGCCGAGCGGGAGGAGGGTACGAGCAGTACTTC
CASSRAGGGYEQYF
>TRBJ2-3|.|TRBD2|TRBV27
TGTGCCAGCAGTACAATACCCCTAAAGACTAGCGGCCGGACAGATACGCAGTATTTT
CASSTIPLKTSGRTDTQYF
>TRBJ1-3|.|.|TRBV7-2
TGTGCCAGCAGCCCAACTAGGTCAGGAAACACCATATATTTT
CASSPTRSGNTIYF
>TRBJ1-3|.|.|TRBV7-6
TGTGCCAGCAGCTTAGAGAGAAACACCATATATTTT
CASSLERNTIYF
>TRBJ1-1|.|.|TRBV28
TGTGCCAGATCCCACCACCGAGGGGAGACGAACACTGAAGCTTTCTTT
CARSHHRGETNTEAFF
>TRBJ2-5|.|.|TRBV19
TGTGCCAGTAGTATGCTGGCGGGGATCCAAGAGACCCAGTACTTC
CASSMLAGIQETQYF
>TRBJ2-7|.|.|TRBV7-2
TGTGCCAGCAGCTTACGTTACGACTCCTACGAGCAGTACTTC
CASSLRYDSYEQYF
>TRBJ2-3|.|TRBD1|TRBV7-2
TGTGCCAGCAGCCCCGGGACAGGTACGCAGTATTTT
CASSPGTGTQYF
>TRBJ1-6|.|TRBD1|TRBV5-1
TGCGCCAGCAGCTTGAGGCGACAGGGTTACGGTTTGGACTCACCCCTCCACTTT
CASSLRRQGYGLDSPLHF
>TRBJ2-5|.|.|TRBV7-7
TGTGCTAGCAGCTTATCCCATCAAGAGACCCAGTACTTC
CASSLSHQETQYF
>TRBJ1-3|.|.|TRBV27
TGTGCCAGCAGTTTAAAGTACTGGGGTACTGGAAACACCATATATTTT
CASSLKYWGTGNTIYF
>TRBJ2-7|.|.|TRBV9
TGTGCCAGCAGCGTTGGACAGGAGCAGTACTTC
CASSVGQEQYF
>TRBJ1-2|.|.|TRBV6-1
TGTGCCAGCAGGGACCCGTCCTATGGCTACACCTTC
CASRDPSYGYTF
>TRBJ1-2|.|.|TRBV11-2
TGTGCCAGCAGTGCCGACAAGAACTATGGCTACACCTTC
CASSADKNYGYTF
>TRBJ2-3|.|.|TRBV5-6
TGTGCCAGCAGCTCCCTAAGAGGGGACACAGATACGCAGTATTTT
CASSSLRGDTDTQYF
>TRBJ1-5|.|.|TRBV28
TGTGCCAGCAGTTTCGGGGGGAAGCCCCAGCATTTT
CASSFGGKPQHF
>TRBJ2-1|.|TRBD1|TRBV7-9
TGTGCCAGCAGCCGACTGATGGACAGGGGTTTGAATGAGCAGTTCTTC
CASSRLMDRGLNEQFF
>TRBJ2-7|.|TRBD2|TRBV6-5
TGTGCCAGCAGAAGAGGACTAGCGGACTCCTACGAGCAGTACTTC
CASRRGLADSYEQYF
>TRBJ2-3|.|.|TRBV28
TGTGCCAGCAGCCGACCTGAACTCACAGATACGCAGTATTTT
CASSRPELTDTQYF
>TRBJ2-3|.|.|TRBV2
TGTGCCAGCCACATCCCGGGGGCGAATGGAGATACGCAGTATTTT
CASHIPGANGDTQYF
>TRBJ2-3|.|.|TRBV9
TGTGCCAGCAGCGTAGAGGTCCGCACAGATACGCAGTATTTT
CASSVEVRTDTQYF
>TRBJ2-7|.|TRBD1|TRBV6-5
TGTGCCAGCAGGACCGGGACAGATACCTACGAGCAGTACTTC
CASRTGTDTYEQYF
>TRBJ1-6|.|.|TRBV5-6
TGTGCCAGCAGACGAAGGGGGGGAAATTATAATTCACCCCTCCACTTT
CASRRRGGNYNSPLHF
>TRBJ2-1|.|.|TRBV30
TGTGCCTGGTCGACAGTACGTTGGGGTGAGCAGTTCTTC
CAWSTVRWGEQFF
>TRBJ1-4|few|.|TRBV30
TGTGCCTGGAATGAGATCCATAGTGAAAAACTGTTTTTT
CAWNEIHSEKLFF
>TRBJ2-5|.|.|TRBV25-1
TGTGCCAGCAGTGAATATTCGGTGGCAGCCCAAGAGACCCAGTACTTC
CASSEYSVAAQETQYF
>TRBJ2-7|.|TRBD2|TRBV19
TGTGCCAGTAGTATATCTGGGACTAGCGGGGCCTACGAGCAGTACTTC
CASSISGTSGAYEQYF
>TRBJ2-3|once|TRBD2|TRBV5-4
TGTGCCAGCAGCTCGAGCGGGGCGGGCACAGATACGCAGTATTTT
CASSSSGAGTDTQYF
>TRBJ2-5|.|TRBD2|TRBV2
TGTGCCAGCAGTGATGCGGGGGGGGAGACCCAGTACTTC
CASSDAGGETQYF
>TRBJ1-6|.|.|TRBV19
TGTGCCAGTAGTATTGGGGGCGAAGGTTCACCCCTCCACTTT
CASSIGGEGSPLHF
>TRBJ2-5|.|TRBD1|TRBV30
TGTGCCTGTAATATACAGGGGGGAGAGACCCAGTACTTC
CACNIQGGETQYF
>TRBJ2-7|.|.|TRBV20-1
TGCAGTATCGGACCAGCCGGCGAGCAGTACTTC
CSIGPAGEQYF